One sample yielded the 7 T cell receptor beta chains listed below, sequenced in a study of cytomegalovirus exposure and HLA in healthy donors. Researchers ran the PCR with 60 Vbeta and 13 Jbeta primers. Profiling relied on immunoSEQ multiplex PCR, and the TCRdb table lists in-frame clones only, not all of them. The sample gives 200,000 to 300,000 clones, 70% to 90% of which show up once; roughly 2% is in the top ten. The sample was PBMCs. The source of these receptors is a woman aged 35 to 49 in good health and CMV-seropositive.

This chain connects TRBV5-1 to TRBJ1-1, with TRBD1 matching 8 bases. The junction had 7 bases not matched to a gene; V was cut back by 7 bases and J by 2 bases. Per germline, CDR1 SGHRS and CDR2 YFSETQ. This CDR3 spans 14 amino acids. DNA for the CDR3: TGCGCCAGCCGATTGGGACAGGTCAACACTGAAGCTTTCTTT. Translated, it gives CASRLGQVNTEAFF.

The V gene is TRBV9, the J gene TRBJ2-7, with D perhaps TRBD2 (8 bases). Looked up from germline, CDR1 is SGDLS and CDR2 is YYNGEE. Deletions cut 7 bases from V and 2 bases from J, with 16 bases between. The CDR3 is 14 amino acids. CDR3 sequence: CASSGGTAPYEQYF. CDR3 nucleotides: TGTGCCAGCTCGGGGGGGACAGCTCCCTACGAGCAGTACTTC.

V usage is TRBV27 and J usage is TRBJ2-7, with D maybe TRBD1 (6 bases). V was cut by 5 bases and J by 4 bases, with 12 bases left in between. CDR1 and CDR2 from the germline V gene are MNHEY and SMNVEV (reference sequence). This CDR3 region has 13 residues. The CDR3 loop is CASSPRDIYEQYF. The CDR3 DNA is TGTGCCAGCAGTCCCCGGGACATTTACGAGCAGTACTTC.

J is TRBJ2-5 and V is TRBV28; maybe TRBD1 (6 bases). Germline V gives CDR1 MDHEN, CDR2 SYDVKM. This CDR3 is 16 amino acids long. Trimming stripped 4 bases from V and 0 bases from J, with 15 bases between. CDR3 loop: CASSYPGTPHQETQYF. CDR3 DNA sequence: TGTGCCAGCAGTTACCCCGGGACACCCCACCAAGAGACCCAGTACTTC.

This clone occurred a few times. The V call is TRBV5-1, the J call TRBJ2-3; 11 bases line up with TRBD2. This CDR3 spans 16 amino acids. V lost 0 bases and J lost 3; bases outside the gene matches: 3. Germline V gene lookup returns CDR1 SGHRS and CDR2 YFSETQ. The CDR3 DNA is TGCGCCAGCAGCTTGGGACTAGCGGGACCGACAGATACGCAGTATTTT. Translated: CASSLGLAGPTDTQYF.

The CDR3 reads CASSGYRGNEQFF. The CDR3 DNA is TGTGCCAGCAGCGGGTACAGGGGCAATGAGCAGTTCTTC. The rearrangement uses TRBV9 and TRBJ2-1; 7 positions match TRBD1. The J segment lost 6 bases and the V segment lost 3 bases, leaving 3 bases of the junction unmatched. The CDR3 is 13 amino acids. Germline assignment: CDR1 SGDLS and CDR2 YYNGEE.

This chain joins TRBV7-9 and TRBJ2-2, with TRBD2 matching over 9 bases. The CDR3 covers 19 residues. Germline CDR1 and CDR2: SEHNR and FQNEAQ (reference sequence). V shed 5 bases and J 5 bases; nucleotides not matched to a gene: 18. DNA for the CDR3: TGTGCCAGCAGCCCCGGTGGTATTAGCGGGAGATCAGTAACCGGGGAGCTGTTTTTT. This codes for CASSPGGISGRSVTGELFF.